The rows below give T cell receptor beta chains drawn from one sample of a study of Tregs in tolerant kidney transplant recipients. The protocol was immunoSEQ multiplex PCR, while the TCRdb copy is restricted to in-frame clones and leaves out a portion. The table records approximately 81,000 clones, over 75% of them present only once. The sample was CD4+ T cells from blood (PBMCs), taken 24 months after the transplant. These receptor sequences come from a human patient who received a combined kidney and bone marrow transplant. The graft donor may be the source of some T cells. The CDR3 runs from the conserved cysteine through the conserved F or W. Fields, in order: J gene, clone size, D gene, V gene, CDR3 protein, CDR3 DNA. D genes are given only for firm matches. Only some rows state a clone size, as once, few, many or a class for expanded clones.

j_call: TRBJ2-3; clone_size: NA; d_call: TRBD1; v_call: TRBV15; cdr3_aa: CATSNGQASTDTQYF; cdr3_nt: TGTGCCACCAGCAATGGACAGGCTAGCACAGATACGCAGTATTTT
j_call: TRBJ1-1; clone_size: NA; d_call: TRBD1; v_call: TRBV29-1; cdr3_aa: CSVAGQQHTEAFF; cdr3_nt: TGCAGCGTTGCGGGACAGCAACACACTGAAGCTTTCTTT
j_call: TRBJ2-1; clone_size: NA; d_call: NA; v_call: TRBV11-2; cdr3_aa: CASSEGDIYNEQFF; cdr3_nt: TGTGCCAGCAGCGAGGGGGATATCTACAATGAGCAGTTCTTC
j_call: TRBJ2-3; clone_size: NA; d_call: TRBD2; v_call: TRBV11-3; cdr3_aa: CASRLAESTDTQYF; cdr3_nt: TGTGCCAGCAGACTAGCGGAGAGCACAGATACGCAGTATTTT
j_call: TRBJ2-2; clone_size: NA; d_call: TRBD1; v_call: TRBV4-2; cdr3_aa: CASSRDRVGTGELFF; cdr3_nt: TGTGCCAGCAGCCGGGACAGGGTGGGCACCGGGGAGCTGTTTTTT
j_call: TRBJ2-7; clone_size: NA; d_call: TRBD2; v_call: TRBV2; cdr3_aa: CASRPLAGVGEQYF; cdr3_nt: TGTGCCAGCAGACCACTAGCGGGAGTGGGGGAGCAGTACTTC
j_call: TRBJ2-1; clone_size: few; d_call: TRBD2; v_call: TRBV10-3; cdr3_aa: CATEPGTSGTHEQFF; cdr3_nt: TGTGCCACCGAACCCGGGACTAGCGGTACCCATGAGCAGTTCTTC
j_call: TRBJ2-1; clone_size: NA; d_call: TRBD2; v_call: TRBV7-9; cdr3_aa: CASTPLGGSSYNEQFF; cdr3_nt: TGTGCCAGCACCCCATTGGGGGGGTCCTCCTACAATGAGCAGTTCTTC
j_call: TRBJ2-2; clone_size: NA; d_call: NA; v_call: TRBV28; cdr3_aa: CASTADSIYTGELFF; cdr3_nt: TGTGCCAGCACCGCGGACAGTATCTACACCGGGGAGCTGTTTTTT
j_call: TRBJ2-7; clone_size: NA; d_call: TRBD1; v_call: TRBV10-3; cdr3_aa: CAISRPAPWTGGSYEQYF; cdr3_nt: TGTGCCATCAGTCGTCCCGCACCTTGGACAGGGGGCTCGTACGAGCAGTACTTC
j_call: TRBJ2-5; clone_size: NA; d_call: TRBD2; v_call: TRBV7-2; cdr3_aa: CASSPGLAGLETQYF; cdr3_nt: TGTGCCAGCAGCCCGGGACTAGCGGGGCTGGAGACCCAGTACTTC
j_call: TRBJ2-7; clone_size: NA; d_call: TRBD1; v_call: TRBV28; cdr3_aa: CASSLTGTGVYEQYF; cdr3_nt: TGTGCCAGCAGTTTAACCGGGACAGGGGTCTACGAGCAGTACTTC
j_call: TRBJ1-1; clone_size: NA; d_call: NA; v_call: TRBV5-1; cdr3_aa: CASSPRGGSTEAFF; cdr3_nt: TGCGCCAGCAGCCCAAGGGGGGGCTCCACTGAAGCTTTCTTT
j_call: TRBJ2-3; clone_size: NA; d_call: TRBD1; v_call: TRBV11-2; cdr3_aa: CASSLTGGLSVDTQYF; cdr3_nt: TGTGCCAGCAGCTTGACAGGGGGCCTTTCCGTAGATACGCAGTATTTT
j_call: TRBJ2-7; clone_size: NA; d_call: NA; v_call: TRBV6-1; cdr3_aa: CASSEAGTNYEQYF; cdr3_nt: TGTGCCAGCAGTGAAGCAGGGACAAACTACGAGCAGTACTTC
j_call: TRBJ1-3; clone_size: NA; d_call: NA; v_call: TRBV6-6; cdr3_aa: CATRASGNTIYF; cdr3_nt: TGTGCCACCCGAGCCTCTGGAAACACCATATATTTT
j_call: TRBJ1-6; clone_size: NA; d_call: NA; v_call: TRBV10-3; cdr3_aa: CAIQPGRESSYNSPLHF; cdr3_nt: TGTGCCATCCAACCGGGGCGGGAGAGCTCCTATAATTCCCCCCTCCACTTT
j_call: TRBJ2-7; clone_size: NA; d_call: NA; v_call: TRBV7-9; cdr3_aa: CASSRVIGGYEQYF; cdr3_nt: TGTGCCAGCAGCCGAGTAATAGGGGGATACGAGCAGTACTTC
j_call: TRBJ1-3; clone_size: few; d_call: TRBD1; v_call: TRBV12-5; cdr3_aa: CASGLYGQVSGNTIYF; cdr3_nt: TGTGCTAGTGGTTTGTATGGACAGGTCTCTGGAAACACCATATATTTT
j_call: TRBJ2-5; clone_size: NA; d_call: TRBD1; v_call: TRBV10-3; cdr3_aa: CAISRTGVGETQYF; cdr3_nt: TGTGCCATCAGTCGAACAGGGGTCGGAGAGACCCAGTACTTC
j_call: TRBJ2-2; clone_size: NA; d_call: TRBD2; v_call: TRBV5-1; cdr3_aa: CASSLRTSASANTGELFF; cdr3_nt: TGCGCCAGCAGCCTTAGGACTAGCGCAAGCGCGAACACCGGGGAGCTGTTTTTT
j_call: TRBJ2-5; clone_size: NA; d_call: TRBD1; v_call: TRBV5-5; cdr3_aa: CASSYTGTAQETQYF; cdr3_nt: TGTGCCAGCAGCTATACCGGGACAGCCCAAGAGACCCAGTACTTC
j_call: TRBJ2-5; clone_size: once; d_call: TRBD1; v_call: TRBV7-2; cdr3_aa: CASSRDSQETQYF; cdr3_nt: TGTGCCAGCAGTCGGGACAGTCAAGAGACCCAGTACTTC
j_call: TRBJ1-4; clone_size: NA; d_call: NA; v_call: TRBV14; cdr3_aa: CASSLLGRTATNEKLFF; cdr3_nt: TGTGCCAGCAGCCTTTTGGGCAGGACTGCAACTAATGAAAAACTGTTTTTT
j_call: TRBJ2-3; clone_size: NA; d_call: TRBD2; v_call: TRBV6-1; cdr3_aa: CASSETIAGGLTDTQYF; cdr3_nt: TGTGCCAGCAGTGAAACTATAGCGGGGGGGCTCACAGATACGCAGTATTTT
j_call: TRBJ2-1; clone_size: NA; d_call: TRBD2; v_call: TRBV30; cdr3_aa: CAWSLPSGGDHNEQFF; cdr3_nt: TGTGCCTGGAGCCTTCCTAGCGGGGGAGACCACAATGAGCAGTTCTTC
j_call: TRBJ2-7; clone_size: NA; d_call: TRBD2; v_call: TRBV5-1; cdr3_aa: CASSHELAAPYEQYF; cdr3_nt: TGCGCCAGCAGCCATGAACTAGCGGCCCCCTACGAGCAGTACTTC
j_call: TRBJ2-5; clone_size: NA; d_call: NA; v_call: TRBV9; cdr3_aa: CASSARPRTDPRETQYF; cdr3_nt: TGTGCCAGCAGCGCACGCCCCCGGACTGACCCCCGTGAGACCCAGTACTTC
j_call: TRBJ2-7; clone_size: few; d_call: TRBD2; v_call: TRBV2; cdr3_aa: CASSEPGLGSYEQYF; cdr3_nt: TGTGCCAGCAGTGAACCTGGACTAGGCTCCTACGAGCAGTACTTC
j_call: TRBJ1-6; clone_size: NA; d_call: TRBD1; v_call: TRBV18; cdr3_aa: CASSSGQGENSPLHF; cdr3_nt: TGTGCCAGCTCATCCGGACAGGGGGAGAATTCACCCCTCCACTTT
j_call: TRBJ1-4; clone_size: NA; d_call: TRBD1; v_call: TRBV19; cdr3_aa: CASRRQGRMFGNEKLFF; cdr3_nt: TGTGCCAGTAGGAGACAGGGGCGGATGTTCGGTAATGAAAAACTGTTTTTT
j_call: TRBJ1-1; clone_size: NA; d_call: NA; v_call: TRBV19; cdr3_aa: CASSMMTGMEAFF; cdr3_nt: TGTGCCAGTAGTATGATGACGGGGATGGAAGCTTTCTTT
j_call: TRBJ2-7; clone_size: NA; d_call: TRBD1; v_call: TRBV4-3; cdr3_aa: CASSPGQGHEQYF; cdr3_nt: TGCGCCAGCAGCCCGGGACAGGGCCACGAGCAGTACTTC
j_call: TRBJ1-6; clone_size: NA; d_call: TRBD1; v_call: TRBV4-1; cdr3_aa: CASSHSVRGDYNSPLHF; cdr3_nt: TGCGCCAGCAGCCATTCGGTCAGGGGGGATTATAATTCACCCCTCCACTTT
j_call: TRBJ2-1; clone_size: NA; d_call: TRBD2; v_call: TRBV19; cdr3_aa: CASSGTSGSYWGDNEQFF; cdr3_nt: TGTGCCAGTAGTGGGACTAGCGGGAGTTATTGGGGGGACAATGAGCAGTTCTTC
j_call: TRBJ1-1; clone_size: few; d_call: NA; v_call: TRBV6-1; cdr3_aa: CASLVRTEAFF; cdr3_nt: TGTGCCAGCTTAGTTCGGACTGAAGCTTTCTTT
j_call: TRBJ2-2; clone_size: once; d_call: TRBD1; v_call: TRBV5-1; cdr3_aa: CASSSGGGLTGELFF; cdr3_nt: TGCGCCAGCAGCTCAGGGGGCGGCCTTACCGGGGAGCTGTTTTTT
j_call: TRBJ1-4; clone_size: few; d_call: TRBD1; v_call: TRBV19; cdr3_aa: CASSISGTGGEKLFF; cdr3_nt: TGTGCCAGTAGTATCTCCGGGACAGGGGGTGAAAAACTGTTTTTT
j_call: TRBJ1-1; clone_size: NA; d_call: NA; v_call: TRBV4-1; cdr3_aa: CASSERGGRAMRNTEAFF; cdr3_nt: TGCGCCAGCAGCGAAAGGGGGGGCAGGGCCATGCGTAACACTGAAGCTTTCTTT
j_call: TRBJ1-1; clone_size: NA; d_call: NA; v_call: TRBV5-1; cdr3_aa: CASSLGMSTEAFF; cdr3_nt: TGCGCCAGCAGCTTGGGTATGAGCACTGAAGCTTTCTTT
j_call: TRBJ1-6; clone_size: once; d_call: TRBD1; v_call: TRBV28; cdr3_aa: CASSRQGRSYNSPLHF; cdr3_nt: TGTGCCAGCAGTCGACAGGGTCGGTCCTATAATTCACCCCTCCACTTT
j_call: TRBJ1-2; clone_size: NA; d_call: NA; v_call: TRBV7-2; cdr3_aa: CASSLYGDGYTF; cdr3_nt: TGTGCCAGCAGCTTATACGGGGATGGCTACACCTTC
j_call: TRBJ1-1; clone_size: NA; d_call: NA; v_call: TRBV15; cdr3_aa: CATSRDLRQNTEAFF; cdr3_nt: TGTGCCACCAGCAGAGATCTACGACAGAACACTGAAGCTTTCTTT
j_call: TRBJ1-1; clone_size: NA; d_call: NA; v_call: TRBV5-1; cdr3_aa: CASSLDRFTEAFF; cdr3_nt: TGCGCCAGCAGCTTGGACAGGTTCACTGAAGCTTTCTTT
j_call: TRBJ2-1; clone_size: NA; d_call: NA; v_call: TRBV2; cdr3_aa: CASRDSRSSYNEQFF; cdr3_nt: TGTGCCAGCCGGGACTCCCGGAGCTCCTACAATGAGCAGTTCTTC
j_call: TRBJ2-7; clone_size: NA; d_call: NA; v_call: TRBV7-9; cdr3_aa: CASSLGSINSYEQYF; cdr3_nt: TGTGCCAGCAGCTTAGGTTCTATTAACTCCTACGAGCAGTACTTC
j_call: TRBJ2-1; clone_size: once; d_call: NA; v_call: TRBV10-1; cdr3_aa: CASNNEQFF; cdr3_nt: TGCGCCAGTAACAATGAGCAGTTCTTC
j_call: TRBJ1-2; clone_size: once; d_call: TRBD1; v_call: TRBV27; cdr3_aa: CASSSRDRVSGYGYTF; cdr3_nt: TGTGCCAGCAGTTCCCGGGACAGGGTTTCTGGCTATGGCTACACCTTC
j_call: TRBJ1-4; clone_size: NA; d_call: NA; v_call: TRBV11-2; cdr3_aa: CASSRARDLKGEKLFF; cdr3_nt: TGTGCCAGCAGCCGTGCCCGGGACTTAAAGGGTGAAAAACTGTTTTTT
j_call: TRBJ2-2; clone_size: NA; d_call: NA; v_call: TRBV7-3; cdr3_aa: CASSPGAHTGELFF; cdr3_nt: TGTGCCAGCAGCCCCGGAGCCCACACCGGGGAGCTGTTTTTT
j_call: TRBJ2-7; clone_size: NA; d_call: NA; v_call: TRBV19; cdr3_aa: CASSRGGPYEQYF; cdr3_nt: TGTGCCAGTAGTAGGGGGGGCCCCTACGAGCAGTACTTC
j_call: TRBJ2-1; clone_size: once; d_call: NA; v_call: TRBV19; cdr3_aa: CASSIAEQPYNEQFF; cdr3_nt: TGTGCCAGTAGTATAGCGGAGCAACCCTACAATGAGCAGTTCTTC
j_call: TRBJ2-7; clone_size: NA; d_call: TRBD1; v_call: TRBV7-2; cdr3_aa: CASSRDRVGYEQYF; cdr3_nt: TGTGCCAGCAGCCGGGACAGGGTAGGGTACGAGCAGTACTTC
j_call: TRBJ2-3; clone_size: NA; d_call: TRBD2; v_call: TRBV25-1; cdr3_aa: CASRDTSGEGGDTQYF; cdr3_nt: TGTGCCAGCAGGGATACTAGCGGGGAGGGGGGAGATACGCAGTATTTT
j_call: TRBJ1-3; clone_size: NA; d_call: NA; v_call: TRBV29-1; cdr3_aa: CSVISSSGNTIYF; cdr3_nt: TGCAGCGTTATCTCTAGCTCTGGAAACACCATATATTTT
j_call: TRBJ1-1; clone_size: NA; d_call: NA; v_call: TRBV7-9; cdr3_aa: CASSLSGFGEAFF; cdr3_nt: TGTGCCAGCAGCTTATCAGGGTTCGGGGAAGCTTTCTTT
j_call: TRBJ1-5; clone_size: NA; d_call: NA; v_call: TRBV4-2; cdr3_aa: CASSQVTGDSNQPQHF; cdr3_nt: TGTGCCAGCAGCCAAGTTACGGGGGATAGCAATCAGCCCCAGCATTTT
j_call: TRBJ2-1; clone_size: NA; d_call: NA; v_call: TRBV29-1; cdr3_aa: CSVDKGVTNEQFF; cdr3_nt: TGCAGCGTTGATAAGGGGGTCACTAATGAGCAGTTCTTC
j_call: TRBJ2-5; clone_size: NA; d_call: NA; v_call: TRBV7-9; cdr3_aa: CASTLTTGEETQYF; cdr3_nt: TGTGCCAGCACCTTGACTACGGGGGAAGAGACCCAGTACTTC